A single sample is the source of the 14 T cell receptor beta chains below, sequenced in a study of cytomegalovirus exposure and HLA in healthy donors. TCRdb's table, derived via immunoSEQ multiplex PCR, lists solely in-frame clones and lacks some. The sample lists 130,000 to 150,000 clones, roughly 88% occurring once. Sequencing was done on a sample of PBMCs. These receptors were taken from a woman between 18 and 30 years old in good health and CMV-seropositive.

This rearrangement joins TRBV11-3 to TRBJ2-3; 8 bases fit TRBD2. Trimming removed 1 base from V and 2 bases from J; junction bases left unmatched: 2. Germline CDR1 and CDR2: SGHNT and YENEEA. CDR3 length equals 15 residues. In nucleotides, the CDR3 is TGTGCCAGCAGCTTAGGTAGCGGGGACACAGATACGCAGTATTTT. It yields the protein CASSLGSGDTDTQYF.

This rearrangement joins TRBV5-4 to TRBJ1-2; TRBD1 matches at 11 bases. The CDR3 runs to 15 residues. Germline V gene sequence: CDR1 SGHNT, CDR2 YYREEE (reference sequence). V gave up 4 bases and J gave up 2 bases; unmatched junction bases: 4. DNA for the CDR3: TGTGCCAGCAGCGGAGGGGACAGGGGGAACTATGGCTACACCTTC. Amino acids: CASSGGDRGNYGYTF.

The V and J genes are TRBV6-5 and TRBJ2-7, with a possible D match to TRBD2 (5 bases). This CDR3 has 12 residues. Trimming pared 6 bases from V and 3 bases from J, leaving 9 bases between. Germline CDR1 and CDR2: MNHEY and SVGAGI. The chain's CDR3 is CASSHGSYEQYF. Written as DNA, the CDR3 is TGTGCCAGCAGCCATGGGAGCTACGAGCAGTACTTC.

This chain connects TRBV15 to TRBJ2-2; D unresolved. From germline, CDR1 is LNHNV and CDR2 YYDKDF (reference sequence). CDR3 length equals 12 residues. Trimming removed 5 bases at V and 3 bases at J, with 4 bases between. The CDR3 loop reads CATSLDTGELFF. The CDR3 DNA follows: TGTGCCACCAGCCTTGACACCGGGGAGCTGTTTTTT.

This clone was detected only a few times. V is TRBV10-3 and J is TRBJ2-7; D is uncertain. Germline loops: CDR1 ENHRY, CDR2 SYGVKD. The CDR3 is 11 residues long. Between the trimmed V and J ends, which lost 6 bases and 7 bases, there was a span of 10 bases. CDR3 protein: CAISPDAEQYF. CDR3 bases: TGTGCCATCAGCCCTGATGCGGAGCAGTACTTC.

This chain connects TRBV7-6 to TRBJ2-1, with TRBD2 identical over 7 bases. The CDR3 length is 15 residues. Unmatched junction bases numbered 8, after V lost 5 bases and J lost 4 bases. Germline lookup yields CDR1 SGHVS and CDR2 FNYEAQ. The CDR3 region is CASSDGLEGYNEQFF. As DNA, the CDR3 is TGTGCCAGCAGCGATGGACTAGAGGGGTACAATGAGCAGTTCTTC.

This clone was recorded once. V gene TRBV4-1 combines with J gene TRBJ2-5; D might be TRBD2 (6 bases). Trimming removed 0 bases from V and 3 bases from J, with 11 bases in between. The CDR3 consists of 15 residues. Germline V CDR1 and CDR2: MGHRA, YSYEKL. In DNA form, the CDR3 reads TGCGCCAGCAGCCAAGATAGGACTACCGAAGAGACCCAGTACTTC. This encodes CASSQDRTTEETQYF.

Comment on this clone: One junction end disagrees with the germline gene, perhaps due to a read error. The DNA for the CDR3 is TGTGCTAGCAGCTTAGGCGGGGGGAGCTACGAGCAGTACTTC. Protein product: CASSLGGGSYEQYF. The chain joins TRBV7-7 to TRBJ2-7; 8 bases match TRBD2. Germline V gene lookup returns CDR1 SSHAT and CDR2 FNYEAQ (reference sequence). The CDR3 extends over 14 amino acids.

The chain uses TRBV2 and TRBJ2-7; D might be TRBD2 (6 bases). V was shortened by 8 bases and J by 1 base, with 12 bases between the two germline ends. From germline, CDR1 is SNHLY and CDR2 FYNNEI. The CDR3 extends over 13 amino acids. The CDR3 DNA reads TGTGCCAGCGCGGAGGGACGGTCCTACGAGCAGTACTTC. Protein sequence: CASAEGRSYEQYF.

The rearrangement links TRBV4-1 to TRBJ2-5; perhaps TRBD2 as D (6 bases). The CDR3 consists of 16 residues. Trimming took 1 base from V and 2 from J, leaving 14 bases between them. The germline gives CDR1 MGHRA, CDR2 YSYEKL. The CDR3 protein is CASSQGAGPRQETQYF. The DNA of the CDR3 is TGCGCCAGCAGCCAAGGGGCGGGGCCCCGTCAAGAGACCCAGTACTTC.

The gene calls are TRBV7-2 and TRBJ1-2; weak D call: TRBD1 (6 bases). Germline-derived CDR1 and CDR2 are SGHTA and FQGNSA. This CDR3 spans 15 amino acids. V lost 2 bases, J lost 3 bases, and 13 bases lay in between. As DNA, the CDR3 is TGTGCCAGCAGCTTATTAGCTACAGGGTACTATGGCTACACCTTC. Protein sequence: CASSLLATGYYGYTF.

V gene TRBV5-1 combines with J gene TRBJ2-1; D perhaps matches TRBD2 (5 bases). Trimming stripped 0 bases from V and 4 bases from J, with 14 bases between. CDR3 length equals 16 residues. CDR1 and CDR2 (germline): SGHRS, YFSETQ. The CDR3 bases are TGCGCCAGCAGCTTGGCCGCTGCTAGCTGGTACAATGAGCAGTTCTTC. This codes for CASSLAAASWYNEQFF.

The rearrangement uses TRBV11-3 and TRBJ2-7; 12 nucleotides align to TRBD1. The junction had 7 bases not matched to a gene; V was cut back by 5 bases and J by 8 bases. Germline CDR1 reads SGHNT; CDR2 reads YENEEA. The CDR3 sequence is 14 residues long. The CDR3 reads CASSHPGQGAKQYF. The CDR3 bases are TGTGCCAGCAGCCATCCGGGACAGGGGGCTAAGCAGTACTTC.

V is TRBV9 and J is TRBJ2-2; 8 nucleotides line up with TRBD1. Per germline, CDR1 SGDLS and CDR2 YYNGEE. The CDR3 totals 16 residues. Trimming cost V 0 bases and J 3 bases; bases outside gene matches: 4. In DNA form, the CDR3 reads TGTGCCAGCAGCGTAGGCAGGGGGCAGGACACCGGGGAGCTGTTTTTT. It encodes CASSVGRGQDTGELFF.